This is a list of T cell receptor beta chains from one sample in a study of cytomegalovirus exposure and HLA in healthy donors. Libraries were prepared by immunoSEQ multiplex PCR; TCRdb keeps only in-frame clonotypes and omits some of them. The data contain 90,000 to 120,000 clones, approximately 80% of them singletons. The source material was PBMCs. The receptors here all came from a male donor in good health and CMV-seronegative. Both conserved end residues are part of each CDR3. A D gene is named only where the DNA matches it firmly. Size values are once, few and many counts, or a class for expanded clones, and some rows have none.

len: 14
j_gene: TRBJ1-5
v_gene: TRBV6-1
d_gene: TRBD1
abundance: .
CDR3aa: CASRIQGTSQPQHF
CDR3nt: TGTGCCAGCAGAATACAGGGGACAAGTCAGCCCCAGCATTTT

len: 13
j_gene: TRBJ2-1
v_gene: TRBV5-6
d_gene: .
abundance: .
CDR3aa: CASSRGQYNEQFF
CDR3nt: TGTGCCAGCAGCCGAGGACAGTACAATGAGCAGTTCTTC

len: 14
j_gene: TRBJ1-4
v_gene: TRBV19
d_gene: .
abundance: .
CDR3aa: CASSGGAWKEKLFF
CDR3nt: TGTGCCAGTAGTGGGGGGGCATGGAAGGAAAAACTGTTTTTT

len: 16
j_gene: TRBJ2-1
v_gene: TRBV18
d_gene: .
abundance: .
CDR3aa: CASSPLSASRYNEQFF
CDR3nt: TGTGCCAGCTCACCACTGTCGGCTAGTAGGTACAATGAGCAGTTCTTC

len: 16
j_gene: TRBJ2-7
v_gene: TRBV15
d_gene: .
abundance: .
CDR3aa: CATSRDLTSSVYEQYF
CDR3nt: TGTGCCACCAGCAGAGATCTTACTAGCTCGGTCTACGAGCAGTACTTC

len: 13
j_gene: TRBJ2-1
v_gene: TRBV7-2
d_gene: TRBD1
abundance: .
CDR3aa: CASSTDRGNEQFF
CDR3nt: TGTGCCAGCAGCACGGACAGGGGCAATGAGCAGTTCTTC

len: 18
j_gene: TRBJ2-7
v_gene: TRBV11-2
d_gene: .
abundance: once
CDR3aa: CASSLIWREREGAYEQYF
CDR3nt: TGTGCCAGCAGCTTAATCTGGAGGGAAAGGGAAGGGGCCTACGAGCAGTACTTC

len: 17
j_gene: TRBJ1-5
v_gene: TRBV10-3
d_gene: TRBD1
abundance: .
CDR3aa: CAISVRVRTGRNQPQHF
CDR3nt: TGTGCCATCAGTGTTCGGGTCCGGACAGGGCGCAATCAGCCCCAGCATTTT

len: 14
j_gene: TRBJ2-3
v_gene: TRBV29-1
d_gene: .
abundance: few
CDR3aa: CSVVRAVISGTQYF
CDR3nt: TGCAGCGTTGTCCGCGCTGTAATCTCGGGTACGCAGTATTTT

len: 13
j_gene: TRBJ2-5
v_gene: TRBV13
d_gene: .
abundance: .
CDR3aa: CASSSGAEETQYF
CDR3nt: TGTGCCAGCAGCTCCGGAGCTGAAGAGACCCAGTACTTC

len: 14
j_gene: TRBJ2-1
v_gene: TRBV15
d_gene: .
abundance: .
CDR3aa: CATSRAFTANEQFF
CDR3nt: TGTGCCACCAGCAGAGCCTTCACAGCCAATGAGCAGTTCTTC

len: 15
j_gene: TRBJ1-4
v_gene: TRBV25-1
d_gene: TRBD1
abundance: .
CDR3aa: CASSHRRDSNEKLFF
CDR3nt: TGTGCCAGCAGCCATCGCCGGGACAGTAATGAAAAACTGTTTTTT

len: 15
j_gene: TRBJ2-6
v_gene: TRBV15
d_gene: .
abundance: .
CDR3aa: CATSRRTSGANVLTF
CDR3nt: TGTGCCACCAGCAGAAGGACTTCTGGGGCCAACGTCCTGACTTTC

len: 14
j_gene: TRBJ2-7
v_gene: TRBV29-1
d_gene: TRBD2
abundance: few
CDR3aa: CSVANPGLPYEQYF
CDR3nt: TGCAGCGTAGCAAATCCGGGACTACCTTACGAGCAGTACTTC

len: 15
j_gene: TRBJ2-5
v_gene: TRBV7-7
d_gene: TRBD1
abundance: .
CDR3aa: CASSLRTGRQETQYF
CDR3nt: TGTGCCAGCAGCCTACGGACAGGGAGGCAAGAGACCCAGTACTTC

len: 15
j_gene: TRBJ2-3
v_gene: TRBV5-1
d_gene: TRBD1
abundance: .
CDR3aa: CASSGGTGLADTQYF
CDR3nt: TGCGCCAGCTCCGGCGGGACAGGGTTGGCAGATACGCAGTATTTT

len: 15
j_gene: TRBJ2-7
v_gene: TRBV2
d_gene: TRBD2
abundance: few
CDR3aa: CASPLRREGTYEQYF
CDR3nt: TGTGCCAGCCCACTAAGACGGGAGGGGACCTACGAGCAGTACTTC

len: 14
j_gene: TRBJ2-5
v_gene: TRBV5-1
d_gene: .
abundance: few
CDR3aa: CASSLDRGGETQYF
CDR3nt: TGCGCCAGCAGCTTGGACAGGGGGGGAGAGACCCAGTACTTC

len: 13
j_gene: TRBJ2-7
v_gene: TRBV6-5
d_gene: .
abundance: .
CDR3aa: CASSRTKYYEQYF
CDR3nt: TGTGCCAGCAGCCGGACTAAATACTACGAGCAGTACTTC

len: 14
j_gene: TRBJ2-3
v_gene: TRBV7-6
d_gene: TRBD2
abundance: few
CDR3aa: CASKGLAGPDTQYF
CDR3nt: TGTGCCAGCAAAGGACTAGCGGGACCAGATACGCAGTATTTT

len: 17
j_gene: TRBJ2-5
v_gene: TRBV28
d_gene: TRBD1
abundance: .
CDR3aa: CASSLMTSTGGQETQYF
CDR3nt: TGTGCCAGCAGTTTAATGACCTCGACAGGGGGGCAAGAGACCCAGTACTTC

len: 18
j_gene: TRBJ1-5
v_gene: TRBV28
d_gene: TRBD1
abundance: .
CDR3aa: CASSLSPVRDRGHQPQHF
CDR3nt: TGTGCCAGCAGTTTATCCCCCGTCCGGGACAGGGGGCATCAGCCCCAGCATTTT